This note documents a single TCR beta chain sequence. Trimming cost V 1 base and J 0 bases, with 9 bases left between them. From germline, CDR1 is SGHTA and CDR2 FQGTGA. The CDR3 is made up of 15 amino acids. The sample originates from a study of blood T cell repertoires in COVID-19. Generated by immunoSEQ multiplex PCR, the TCRdb table keeps only in-frame clones and is missing some. The sample lists roughly 180,000 clones, roughly 87% occurring once. Sequencing was performed on PBMCs or T cells enriched from blood (not recorded which). The receptor was isolated from a woman aged 30 to 39 who had recovered from COVID-19. The J gene is TRBJ1-1, the V gene TRBV7-3; D is perhaps TRBD1 (6 bases). CDR3 protein: CASSLMGALNTEAFF. Here the CDR3 DNA reads TGTGCCAGCAGCTTAATGGGGGCCCTGAACACTGAAGCTTTCTTT. The full variable domain, in which reference TRBV7-3 and TRBJ1-1 provide the parts outside the CDR3, is GAGVSQTPSNKVTEKGKYVELRCDPISGHTALYWYRQSLGQGPEFLIYFQGTGAADDSGLPNDRFFAVRPEGSVSTLKIQRTERGDSAVYLCASSLMGALNTEAFFGQGTRLTVV.